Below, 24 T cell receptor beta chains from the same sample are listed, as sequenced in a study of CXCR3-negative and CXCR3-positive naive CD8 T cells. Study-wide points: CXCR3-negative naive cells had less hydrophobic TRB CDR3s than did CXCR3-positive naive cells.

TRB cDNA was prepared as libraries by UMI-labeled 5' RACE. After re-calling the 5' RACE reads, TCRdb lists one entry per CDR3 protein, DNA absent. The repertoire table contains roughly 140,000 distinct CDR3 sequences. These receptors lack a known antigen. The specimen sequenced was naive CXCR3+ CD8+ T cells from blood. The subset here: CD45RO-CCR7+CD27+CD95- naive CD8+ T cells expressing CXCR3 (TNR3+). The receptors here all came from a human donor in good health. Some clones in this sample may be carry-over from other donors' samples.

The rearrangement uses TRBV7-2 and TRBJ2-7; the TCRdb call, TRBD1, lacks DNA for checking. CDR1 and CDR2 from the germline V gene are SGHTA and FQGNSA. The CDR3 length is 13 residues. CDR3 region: CASIPGGSNEQYF.

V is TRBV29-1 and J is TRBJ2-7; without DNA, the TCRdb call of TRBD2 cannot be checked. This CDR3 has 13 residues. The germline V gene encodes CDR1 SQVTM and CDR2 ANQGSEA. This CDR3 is CSVEDPEGYEQYF.

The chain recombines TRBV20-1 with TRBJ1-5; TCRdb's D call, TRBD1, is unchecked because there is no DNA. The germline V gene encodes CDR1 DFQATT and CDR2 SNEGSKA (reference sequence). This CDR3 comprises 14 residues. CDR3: CSAPRGTLNQPQHF.

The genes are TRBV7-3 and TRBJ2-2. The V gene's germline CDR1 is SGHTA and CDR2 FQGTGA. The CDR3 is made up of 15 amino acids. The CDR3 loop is CASSSLAGYAGELFF.

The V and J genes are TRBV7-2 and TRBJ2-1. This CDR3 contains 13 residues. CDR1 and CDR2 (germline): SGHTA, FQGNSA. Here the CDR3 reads CASSPYPSNEQFF.

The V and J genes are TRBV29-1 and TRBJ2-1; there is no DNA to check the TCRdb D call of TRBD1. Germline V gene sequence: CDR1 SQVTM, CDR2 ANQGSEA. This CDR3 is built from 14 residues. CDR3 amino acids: CSVVGTGGNNEQFF.

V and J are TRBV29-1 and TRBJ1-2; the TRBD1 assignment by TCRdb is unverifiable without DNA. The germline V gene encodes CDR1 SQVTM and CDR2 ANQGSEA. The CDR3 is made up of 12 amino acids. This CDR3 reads CSVDPGNYGYTF.

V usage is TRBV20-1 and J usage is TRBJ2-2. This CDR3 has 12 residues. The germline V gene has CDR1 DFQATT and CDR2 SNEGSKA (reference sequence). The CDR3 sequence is CSAKKNTGELFF.

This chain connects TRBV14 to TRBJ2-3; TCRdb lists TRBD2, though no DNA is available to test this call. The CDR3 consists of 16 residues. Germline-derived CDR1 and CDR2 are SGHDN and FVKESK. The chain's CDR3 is CASSQDPGLYTDTQYF.

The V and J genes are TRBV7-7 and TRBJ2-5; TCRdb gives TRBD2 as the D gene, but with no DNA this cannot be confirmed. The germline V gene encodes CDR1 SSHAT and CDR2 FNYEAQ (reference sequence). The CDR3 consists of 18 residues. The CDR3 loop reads CASSSSPGTSGGEETQYF.

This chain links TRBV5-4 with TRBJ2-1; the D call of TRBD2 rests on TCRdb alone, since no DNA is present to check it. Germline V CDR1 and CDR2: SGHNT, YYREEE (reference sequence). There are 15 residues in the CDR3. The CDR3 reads CASSGSGNSYNEQFF.

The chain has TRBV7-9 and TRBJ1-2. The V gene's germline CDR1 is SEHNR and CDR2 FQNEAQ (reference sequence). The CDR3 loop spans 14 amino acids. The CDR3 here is CASRPGGAEGGYTF.

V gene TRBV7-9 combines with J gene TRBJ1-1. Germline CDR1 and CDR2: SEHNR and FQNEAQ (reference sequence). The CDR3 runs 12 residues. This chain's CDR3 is CASSPDNTEAFF.

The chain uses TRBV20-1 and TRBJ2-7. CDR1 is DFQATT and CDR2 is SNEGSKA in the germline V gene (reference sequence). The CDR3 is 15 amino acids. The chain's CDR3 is CSAISPQRSSYEQYF.

This CDR3 is CASSPLEGSYEQYF. The genes are TRBV11-2 and TRBJ2-7; the TCRdb call, TRBD1, lacks DNA for checking. Germline lookup yields CDR1 SGHAT and CDR2 FQNNGV. The CDR3 is 14 amino acids.

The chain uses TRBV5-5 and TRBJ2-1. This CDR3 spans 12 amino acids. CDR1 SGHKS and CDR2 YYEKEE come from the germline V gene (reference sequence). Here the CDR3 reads CASSLFANEQFF.

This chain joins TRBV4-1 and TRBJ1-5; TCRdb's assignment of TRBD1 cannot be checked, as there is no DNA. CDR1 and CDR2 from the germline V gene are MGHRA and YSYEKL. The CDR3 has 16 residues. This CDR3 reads CASSQERWDDNQPQHF.

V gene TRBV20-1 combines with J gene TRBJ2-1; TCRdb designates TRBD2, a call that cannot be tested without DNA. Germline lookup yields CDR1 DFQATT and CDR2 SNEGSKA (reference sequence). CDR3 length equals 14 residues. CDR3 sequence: CSAHRLAGGFEQFF.

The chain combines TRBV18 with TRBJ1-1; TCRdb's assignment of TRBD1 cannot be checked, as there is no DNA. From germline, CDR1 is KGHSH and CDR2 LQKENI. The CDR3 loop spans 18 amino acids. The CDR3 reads CASSPLTGDRLRGAEAFF. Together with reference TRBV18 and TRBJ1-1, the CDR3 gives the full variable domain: NAGVMQNPRHLVRRRGQEARLRCSPMKGHSHVYWYRQLPEEGLKFMVYLQKENIIDESGMPKERFSAEFPKEGPSILRIQQVVRGDSAAYFCASSPLTGDRLRGAEAFFGQGTRLTVV.

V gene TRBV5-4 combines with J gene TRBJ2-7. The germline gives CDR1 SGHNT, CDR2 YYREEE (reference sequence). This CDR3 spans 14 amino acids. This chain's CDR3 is CASSLDGASYEQYF. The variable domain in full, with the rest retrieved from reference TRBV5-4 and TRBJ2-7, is ETGVTQSPTHLIKTRGQQVTLRCSSQSGHNTVSWYQQALGQGPQFIFQYYREEENGRGNFPPRFSGLQFPNYSSELNVNALELDDSALYLCASSLDGASYEQYFGPGTRLTVT.

CDR3 sequence reads: CASSQIGGYEQYF. V usage is TRBV10-2 and J usage is TRBJ2-7; lacking DNA, the TRBD1 call made by TCRdb goes unchecked. Germline loops: CDR1 WSHSY, CDR2 SAAADI. The CDR3 totals 13 residues.

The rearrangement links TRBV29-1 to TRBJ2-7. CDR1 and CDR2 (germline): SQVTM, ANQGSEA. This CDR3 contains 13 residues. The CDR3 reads CSAIGDSTLGQYF.

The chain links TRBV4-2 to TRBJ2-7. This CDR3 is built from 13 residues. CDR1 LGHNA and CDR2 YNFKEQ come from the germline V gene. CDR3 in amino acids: CASSQLGSYEQYF.

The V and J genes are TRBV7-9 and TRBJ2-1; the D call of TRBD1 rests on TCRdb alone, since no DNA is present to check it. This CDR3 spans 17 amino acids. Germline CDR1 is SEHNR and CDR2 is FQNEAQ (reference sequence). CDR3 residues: CASSLVGAGTGVLEQFF.